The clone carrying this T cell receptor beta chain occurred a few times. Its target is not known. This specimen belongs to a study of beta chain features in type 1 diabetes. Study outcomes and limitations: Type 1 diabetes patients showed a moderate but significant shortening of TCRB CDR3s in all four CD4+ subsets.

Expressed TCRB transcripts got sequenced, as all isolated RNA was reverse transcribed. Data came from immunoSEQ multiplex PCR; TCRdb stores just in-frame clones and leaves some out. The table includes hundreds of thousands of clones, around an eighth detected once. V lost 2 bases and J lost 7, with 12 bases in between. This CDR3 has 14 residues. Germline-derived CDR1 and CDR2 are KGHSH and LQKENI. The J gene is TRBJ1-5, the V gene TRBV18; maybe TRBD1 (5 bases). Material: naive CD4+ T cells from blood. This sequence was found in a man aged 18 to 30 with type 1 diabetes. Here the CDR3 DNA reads TGTGCCAGCTCACCAAACGTTCGGGACCAGCCCCAGCATTTT. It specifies CASSPNVRDQPQHF.